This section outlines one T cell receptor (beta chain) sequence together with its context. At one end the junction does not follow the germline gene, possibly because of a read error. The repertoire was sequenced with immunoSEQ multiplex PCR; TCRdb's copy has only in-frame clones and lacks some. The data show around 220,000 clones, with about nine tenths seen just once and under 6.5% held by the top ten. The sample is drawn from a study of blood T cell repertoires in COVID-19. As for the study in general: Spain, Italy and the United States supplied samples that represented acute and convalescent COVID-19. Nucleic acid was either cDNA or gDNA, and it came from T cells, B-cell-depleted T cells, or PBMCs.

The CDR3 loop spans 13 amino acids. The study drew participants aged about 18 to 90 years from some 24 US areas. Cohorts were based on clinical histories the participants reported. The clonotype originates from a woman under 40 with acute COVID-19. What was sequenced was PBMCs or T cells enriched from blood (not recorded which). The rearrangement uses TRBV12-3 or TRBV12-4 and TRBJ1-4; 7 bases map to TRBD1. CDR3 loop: CASSGQANEKLFF. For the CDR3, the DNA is TGTGCCAGCAGCGGACAGGCTAACGAAAAACTGTTTTTT.